The T cell receptor (beta chain) described here comes from a study of immune reconstitution after stem cell transplant in scleroderma. This clonotype was counted a few times. V lost 5 bases to trimming and J lost 2 bases; unmatched junction nucleotides: 4. This CDR3 has 13 residues. CDR1 and CDR2 (germline): DFQATT, SNEGSKA (reference sequence). One entry per CDR3 protein, called by TCRdb with MiXCR from the RT-PCR reads. Seen here are more than 4,500 distinct CDR3 sequences, 7.5% to 9.5% observed once, and the top ten hold about 4.2%. The material was obtained before or after autologous hematopoietic stem cell transplantation (not recorded which). The chain uses TRBV20-1 and TRBJ2-7; TRBD1 aligns across 9 bases. The clonotype originates from a male donor with systemic sclerosis. CDR3 coding DNA: TGCAGTGCTGAAGGACAGGGGCCCTACGAGCAGTACTTC. This codes for CSAEGQGPYEQYF.